This T cell receptor (beta chain) was recorded in a study of prognosis after radiotherapy for stage I lung cancer. For the study at large: Several patients receiving radiotherapy then developed distant metastases (median roughly seven months), with roughly 16 showing no significant progression. Findings and limits, study-wide: Compared with a median of about 10,000 beforehand, unique TCR clone counts dropped to approximately 7,400 after stereotactic body radiation therapy.

V dropped 3 bases and J dropped 2 bases, with 14 bases sitting between them. Germline-derived CDR1 and CDR2 are SGHRS and YFSETQ. The CDR3 loop spans 16 amino acids. This clonotype was detected many times. Its antigen is not known. Template was genomic DNA; TCR beta CDR3 amplified in two multiplex PCR rounds. Primers specific to each TRBV and TRBJ gene were used in first-round PCR. TCRdb re-called the multiplex PCR reads through MiXCR, storing one row per CDR3 protein. This table holds around 51,000 distinct CDR3 sequences, roughly 35% found once. The specimen comprised PBMCs, sampled before or after stereotactic body radiation therapy (not recorded which). The chain combines TRBV5-1 with TRBJ2-2; possibly TRBD1 for D (6 bases). This TCR derives from a donor over 45 with non-small cell lung cancer. Here the CDR3 DNA reads TGCGCCAGCAGCTGGGGGCCGGGATCAAACACCGGGGAGCTGTTTTTT. Its protein is CASSWGPGSNTGELFF.